Given below is one T cell receptor (beta chain) in context. The data are from a study of control samples from healthy donors and cancer patients. J lost 10 bases, V lost 0 bases, and 10 bases had no gene match. The CDR3 is made up of 15 amino acids. Germline CDR1 LGHNA, CDR2 YSLEER. Here immunoSEQ multiplex PCR was the method, and the copy in TCRdb shows in-frame clones only, minus some. Among tens of thousands of clones listed, about 89% were seen once. This receptor was obtained from a woman in her forties or fifties with colorectal cancer. The sequenced sample consisted of PBMCs. V usage is TRBV4-3 and J usage is TRBJ2-5; 8 bases fit TRBD1. For the CDR3, the DNA is TGCGCCAGCAGCCAAGATCTGTTCGGACAGGGAATCCAGTACTTC. Translated, it gives CASSQDLFGQGIQYF.